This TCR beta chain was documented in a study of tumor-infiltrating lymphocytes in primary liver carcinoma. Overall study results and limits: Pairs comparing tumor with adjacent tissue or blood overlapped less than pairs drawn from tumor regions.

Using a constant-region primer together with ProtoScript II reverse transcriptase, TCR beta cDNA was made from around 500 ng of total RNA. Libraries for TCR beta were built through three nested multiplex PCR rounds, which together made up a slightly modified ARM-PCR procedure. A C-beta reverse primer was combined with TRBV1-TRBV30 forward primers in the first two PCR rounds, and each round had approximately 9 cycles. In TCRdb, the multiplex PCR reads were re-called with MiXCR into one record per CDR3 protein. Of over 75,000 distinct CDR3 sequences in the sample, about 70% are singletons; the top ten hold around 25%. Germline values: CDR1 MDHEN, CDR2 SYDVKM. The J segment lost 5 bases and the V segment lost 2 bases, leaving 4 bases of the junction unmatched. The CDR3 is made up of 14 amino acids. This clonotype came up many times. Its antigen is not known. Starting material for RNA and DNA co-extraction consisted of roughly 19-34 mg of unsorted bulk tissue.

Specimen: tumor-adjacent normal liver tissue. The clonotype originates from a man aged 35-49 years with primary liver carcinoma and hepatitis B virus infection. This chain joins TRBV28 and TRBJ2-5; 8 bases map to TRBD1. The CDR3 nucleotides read TGTGCCAGCAGTTTACAGGGGGCCGGGGAGACCCAGTACTTC. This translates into CASSLQGAGETQYF.